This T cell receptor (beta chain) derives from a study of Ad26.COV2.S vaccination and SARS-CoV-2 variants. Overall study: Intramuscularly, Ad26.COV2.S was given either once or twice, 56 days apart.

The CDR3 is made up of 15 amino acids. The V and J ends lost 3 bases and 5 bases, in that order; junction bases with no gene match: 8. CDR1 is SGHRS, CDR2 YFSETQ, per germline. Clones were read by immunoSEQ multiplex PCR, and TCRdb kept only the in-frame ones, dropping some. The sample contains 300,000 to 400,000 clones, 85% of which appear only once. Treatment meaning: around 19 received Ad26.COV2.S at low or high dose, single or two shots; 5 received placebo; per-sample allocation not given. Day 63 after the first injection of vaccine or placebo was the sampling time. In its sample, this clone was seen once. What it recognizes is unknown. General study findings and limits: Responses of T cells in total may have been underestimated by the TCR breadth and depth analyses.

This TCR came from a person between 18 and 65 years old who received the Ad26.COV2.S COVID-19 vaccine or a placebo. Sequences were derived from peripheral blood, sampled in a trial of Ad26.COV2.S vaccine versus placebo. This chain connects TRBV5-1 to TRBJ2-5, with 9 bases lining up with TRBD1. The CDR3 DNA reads TGCGCCAGCAGCTCCCGGGACAGGGCTCTGGAGACCCAGTACTTC. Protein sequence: CASSSRDRALETQYF.